These 15 T cell receptor beta chains came from one sample sequenced in a study of blood T cell repertoires in COVID-19. Generated by immunoSEQ multiplex PCR, the TCRdb table keeps only in-frame clones and is missing some. The sample has some 200,000 clones; around 86% are singletons. Sequencing was done on a sample of peripheral blood. The receptors were gathered from a man of 80 years or more with acute or convalescent COVID-19.

This chain links TRBV6-5 with TRBJ2-7, with D possibly TRBD1 on 6 matching bases. Deletions cut 5 bases from V and 4 bases from J, with 15 bases between. CDR1 MNHEY and CDR2 SVGAGI come from the germline V gene. The CDR3 consists of 14 residues. The CDR3 here is CASSPQDRFYEQYV. The DNA for the CDR3 is TGTGCCAGCAGTCCCCAGGACAGATTTTACGAGCAGTACGTC.

The chain recombines TRBV20-1 with TRBJ2-3; 9 bases agree with TRBD2. Losses at the gene ends were 3 bases for V and 3 bases for J; bases not matched to a gene: 4. CDR3 length equals 14 residues. Germline V gene lookup returns CDR1 DFQATT and CDR2 SNEGSKA (reference sequence). The CDR3 nucleotides are TGCAGTGCTAGTAGCGGGAGAACGACAGATACGCAGTATTTT. Its translation is CSASSGRTTDTQYF.

The chain employs TRBV6-5 and TRBJ2-5, with 11 bases matching TRBD2. Germline V gene sequence: CDR1 MNHEY, CDR2 SVGAGI. V was clipped by 6 bases and J by 4 bases; unmatched bases: 4. This CDR3 is 14 amino acids long. The chain's CDR3 is CASSPLAGGETQYF. The CDR3 nucleotides are TGTGCCAGCAGCCCCCTAGCGGGAGGAGAGACCCAGTACTTC.

The chain joins TRBV27 to TRBJ1-5; tentative D call: TRBD1 (6 bases). This CDR3 is built from 17 residues. The germline V and J ends were trimmed by 4 bases and 0 bases, with 16 bases remaining between them. Germline-derived CDR1 and CDR2 are MNHEY and SMNVEV (reference sequence). The CDR3 DNA follows: TGTGCCAGCAGTTCCCTACAGGGTAGTAATAGCAATCAGCCCCAGCATTTT. This gives the protein CASSSLQGSNSNQPQHF.

This chain connects TRBV27 to TRBJ2-7; TRBD2 matches at 11 bases. The CDR3 loop spans 19 amino acids. Looked up from germline, CDR1 is MNHEY and CDR2 is SMNVEV (reference sequence). Trimming at V came to 0 bases and at J to 0 bases, leaving 10 bases not matched to a gene. DNA of the CDR3: TGTGCCAGCAGTTTATCGCCTCTAGCGGGAGGCCCCAGCTCCTACGAGCAGTACTTC. It is translated as CASSLSPLAGGPSSYEQYF.

The chain has TRBV6-5 and TRBJ1-1; D perhaps matches TRBD1 (5 bases). The CDR3 is 16 amino acids. V lost 4 bases, J lost 1 base, and 16 bases lay in between. Germline CDR1 reads MNHEY; CDR2 reads SVGAGI. This CDR3 reads CASSSSKRTTNTEAFF. CDR3 sequence (DNA): TGTGCCAGCAGTTCCTCCAAACGGACAACGAACACTGAAGCTTTCTTT.

The chain carries TRBV19 and TRBJ1-4; D might be TRBD1 (6 bases). The V gene's germline CDR1 is LNHDA and CDR2 SQIVND (reference sequence). CDR3 length: 12 residues. V lost 2 bases to trimming and J lost 12 bases, with 10 bases between them. CDR3 sequence (DNA): TGTGCCAGTAGTATACAGCAGGGGCAACTGTTTTTT. Its translation: CASSIQQGQLFF.

The chain recombines TRBV19 with TRBJ2-1; 9 nucleotides line up with TRBD1. This CDR3 is 14 amino acids long. In germline, CDR1 is LNHDA, CDR2 SQIVND (reference sequence). Losses at the gene ends were 10 bases for V and 6 bases for J; bases not matched to a gene: 10. The CDR3 loop reads CATREGQGVNEQFF. Here the CDR3 DNA reads TGTGCCACCAGGGAGGGACAGGGAGTCAATGAGCAGTTCTTC.

The chain employs TRBV28 and TRBJ2-7; D is uncertain. This CDR3 is 11 amino acids long. Germline values: CDR1 MDHEN, CDR2 SYDVKM. V was shortened by 7 bases and J by 4 bases, with 8 bases between the two germline ends. The CDR3 sequence is CASISGYEQYF. DNA for the CDR3: TGTGCCAGCATATCCGGGTACGAGCAGTACTTC.

This clone was observed a handful of times. The chain's CDR3 is CASGNSNQPQHF. The DNA for the CDR3 is TGTGCCAGTGGCAACAGCAATCAGCCCCAGCATTTT. The chain is built from TRBV6-5 and TRBJ1-5, with D uncertain. The germline V and J ends were trimmed by 9 bases and 1 base, with 7 bases remaining between them. In germline, CDR1 is MNHEY, CDR2 SVGAGI. The CDR3 is 12 amino acids.

V and J are TRBV7-9 and TRBJ2-1; 11 nucleotides line up with TRBD2. Germline CDR1 reads SEHNR; CDR2 reads FQNEAQ (reference sequence). Losses at the gene ends were 10 bases for V and 6 bases for J; bases not matched to a gene: 11. The CDR3 contains 15 residues. The CDR3 nucleotides are TGTGCCACCCGCCCGGGACTAGCGGAAGGCAATGAGCAGTTCTTC. It yields the protein CATRPGLAEGNEQFF.

CDR3 residues: CASSWQESNQPQHF. DNA for the CDR3: TGTGCCAGCAGTTGGCAGGAAAGCAATCAGCCCCAGCATTTT. The V call is TRBV2, the J call TRBJ1-5, with no clear D. The CDR3 runs to 14 residues. Germline assignment: CDR1 SNHLY and CDR2 FYNNEI. V shed 5 bases and J shed 1 base, with 9 bases lying between them.

The J gene is TRBJ1-6, the V gene TRBV19; a weak D match, TRBD1 (6 bases). Trimming cost V 7 bases and J 5 bases, with 15 bases left between them. CDR1 LNHDA and CDR2 SQIVND come from the germline V gene (reference sequence). The length of the CDR3 is 15 residues. CDR3 coding DNA: TGTGCCAGTACCATCGGCGGACAGCATAATTCACCCCTCCACTTT. Its protein is CASTIGGQHNSPLHF.

The rearrangement uses TRBV21-1 and TRBJ1-1; the table calls TRBD1, which could not be checked here. TRBV21-1 is a pseudogene. The CDR3 contains 16 residues. The CDR3 nucleotides read TGTGCCAGCAGCGACTTACAGGGGCCGGAATACACTGAAGCTTTCTTT. It codes for CASSDLQGPEYTEAFF.

This chain links TRBV3-1 (or the pseudogene TRBV3-2) with TRBJ1-2; 7 bases agree with TRBD1. Germline CDR1 is LGHDT and CDR2 is YNNKEL (reference sequence). V shed 5 bases, J shed 6 bases, and the junction held 9 bases outside the gene matches. CDR3 length: 14 amino acids. For the CDR3, the DNA is TGTGCCAGCAGCTTGGGGACAGCTCCTCATGGCTACACCTTC. Translating it yields CASSLGTAPHGYTF.